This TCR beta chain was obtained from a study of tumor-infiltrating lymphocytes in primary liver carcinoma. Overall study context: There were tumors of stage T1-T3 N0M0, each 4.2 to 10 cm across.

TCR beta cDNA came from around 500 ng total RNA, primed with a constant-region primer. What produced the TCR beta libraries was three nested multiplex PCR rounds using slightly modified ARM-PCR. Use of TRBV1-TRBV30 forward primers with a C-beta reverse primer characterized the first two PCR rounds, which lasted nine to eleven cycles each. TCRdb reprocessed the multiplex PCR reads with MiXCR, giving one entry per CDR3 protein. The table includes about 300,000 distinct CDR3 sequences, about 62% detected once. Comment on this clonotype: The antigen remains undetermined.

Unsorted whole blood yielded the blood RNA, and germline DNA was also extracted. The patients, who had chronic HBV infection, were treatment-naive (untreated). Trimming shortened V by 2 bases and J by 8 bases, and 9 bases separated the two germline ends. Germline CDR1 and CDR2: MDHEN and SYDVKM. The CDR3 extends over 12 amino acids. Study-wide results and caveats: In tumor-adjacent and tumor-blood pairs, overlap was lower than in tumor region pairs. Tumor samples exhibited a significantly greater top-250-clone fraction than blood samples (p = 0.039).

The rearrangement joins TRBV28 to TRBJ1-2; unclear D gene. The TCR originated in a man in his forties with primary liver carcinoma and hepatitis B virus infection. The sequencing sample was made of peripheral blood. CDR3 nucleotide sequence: TGTGCCAGCAGTTTAAGCTTAGCAGGCTACACCTTC. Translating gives CASSLSLAGYTF.